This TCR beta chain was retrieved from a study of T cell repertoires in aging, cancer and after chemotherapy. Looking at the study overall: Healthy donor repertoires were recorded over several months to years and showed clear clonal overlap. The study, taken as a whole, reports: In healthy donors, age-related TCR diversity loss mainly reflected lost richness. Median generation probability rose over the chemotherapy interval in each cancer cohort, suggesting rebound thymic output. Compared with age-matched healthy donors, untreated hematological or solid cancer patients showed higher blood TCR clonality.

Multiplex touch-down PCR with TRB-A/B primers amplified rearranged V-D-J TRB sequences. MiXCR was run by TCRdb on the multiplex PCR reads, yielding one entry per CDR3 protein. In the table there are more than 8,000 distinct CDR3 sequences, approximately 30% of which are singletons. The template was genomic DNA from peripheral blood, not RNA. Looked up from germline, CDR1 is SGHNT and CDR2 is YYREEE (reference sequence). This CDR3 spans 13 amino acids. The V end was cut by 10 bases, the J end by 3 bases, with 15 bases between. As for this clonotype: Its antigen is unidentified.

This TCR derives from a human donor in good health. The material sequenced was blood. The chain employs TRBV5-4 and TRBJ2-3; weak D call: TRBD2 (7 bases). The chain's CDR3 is CAGSQGGTDTQYF. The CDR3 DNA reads TGTGCCGGCTCACAGGGAGGGACAGATACGCAGTATTTT.